A single sample gave rise to the 5 T cell receptor beta chains below, sequenced in a study of control samples from healthy donors and cancer patients. Sequencing used immunoSEQ multiplex PCR; TCRdb keeps in-frame clones, though not all of them. This table has about 80,000 clones, about 90% appearing once. The sample consisted of blood. These receptor sequences come from a man aged 45 to 65 in good health.

This clone was seen only once. The chain has TRBV11-3 and TRBJ1-2, with D possibly matching TRBD1 (6 bases). The CDR3 consists of 15 residues. CDR1 SGHNT and CDR2 YENEEA come from the germline V gene. The germline V and J ends were trimmed by 1 base and 6 bases, with 15 bases remaining between them. The CDR3, as DNA: TGTGCCAGCAGCTTAGCGGGAGGGGGACGAGATGGCTACACCTTC. Protein sequence: CASSLAGGGRDGYTF.

The chain is built from TRBV27 and TRBJ1-2; D possibly corresponds to TRBD1 (6 bases). V lost 4 bases and J 8 bases, leaving 11 bases between the germline ends. The CDR3 runs to 12 residues. Germline loops: CDR1 MNHEY, CDR2 SMNVEV (reference sequence). CDR3 in amino acids: CASSSTGRGYTF. As DNA, the CDR3 is TGTGCCAGCAGTTCGACAGGCAGGGGCTACACCTTC.

The chain uses TRBV6-1 and TRBJ2-1; the match to TRBD2 covers 7 bases. This CDR3 comprises 15 residues. Unmatched junction bases numbered 4, after V lost 2 bases and J lost 3 bases. Germline values: CDR1 MNHNS, CDR2 SASEGT. The CDR3 coding sequence is TGTGCCAGCAGTGAATGGGGGGGGATCTACAATGAGCAGTTCTTC. Amino acid sequence: CASSEWGGIYNEQFF.

This chain links TRBV18 with TRBJ1-2; D is undetermined. This CDR3 is 16 amino acids long. Looked up from germline, CDR1 is KGHSH and CDR2 is LQKENI. V gave up 2 bases and J gave up 0 bases, with 13 bases separating them. The CDR3 region is CASSPEALPANYGYTF. The DNA of the CDR3 is TGTGCCAGCTCACCAGAGGCCCTCCCGGCTAACTATGGCTACACCTTC.

This sequence joins TRBV3-1 (or the pseudogene TRBV3-2) and TRBJ1-3, with TRBD1 identical over 11 bases. This CDR3 is built from 15 residues. CDR1 and CDR2 (germline): LGHDT, YNNKEL (reference sequence). After removal of 4 bases from V and 4 bases from J, the junction contained 3 bases not matched to a gene. This chain's CDR3 is CASSPDRGPGNTIYF. In DNA, the CDR3 is TGTGCCAGCAGCCCGGACAGGGGGCCCGGAAACACCATATATTTT.